The rows below give T cell receptor beta chains drawn from one sample of a study of beta chain features in type 1 diabetes. Method: immunoSEQ multiplex PCR; TCRdb's copy keeps in-frame clones and lacks some. The data hold about 240,000 clones, with about 30% observed a single time. Sequencing was performed on central memory CD4+ T cells from blood. The receptor set was obtained from a man aged 25-45 years in good health. CDR3s include the opening cysteine and the closing phenylalanine or tryptophan. The D gene is left open where the match is weak. Clone size is given for some rows only: seen once, a few or many times, or a class if the clone is expanded.

>.|TRBJ2-7|.|TRBV5-6
TGTGCCAGCAGCTTGTTAGGAAACTACGAGCAGTACTTC
CASSLLGNYEQYF
>TRBD2|TRBJ2-7|.|TRBV7-2
TGTGCCAGCAGCATGAGCGGGGGGTCGTTACGGCGCGAGCAGTACTTC
CASSMSGGSLRREQYF
>.|TRBJ2-5|.|TRBV15
TGTGCCACCAGCAGAGGCGGGGGCGTAGAGACCCAGTACTTC
CATSRGGGVETQYF
>TRBD2|TRBJ2-1|.|TRBV19
TGTGCCAGTACCACCACTAGCGGGGTCGGGGGTGAGCAGTTCTTC
CASTTTSGVGGEQFF
>TRBD1|TRBJ1-1|.|TRBV4-2
TGTGCCAGCAGCCAGGAGGTGGGACAGGGGACTAACACTGAAGCTTTCTTT
CASSQEVGQGTNTEAFF
>.|TRBJ2-7|few|TRBV27
TGTGCCAGCAGTTCCCCTCCTTCAGCTAACTTCTACGAGCAGTACTTC
CASSSPPSANFYEQYF
>TRBD2|TRBJ2-1|few|TRBV30
TGTGCCTGGAGTCGACTAGCGGGAGTTGGCAATGAGCAGTTCTTC
CAWSRLAGVGNEQFF
>TRBD1|TRBJ2-1|many|TRBV7-8
TGTGCCAGCAGCGCCCGGGACAGGGTAAATGAGCAGTTCTTC
CASSARDRVNEQFF
>TRBD1|TRBJ2-7|.|TRBV5-6
TGTGCCAGCAGCTTCGGGACAGGGATTCCCTACGAGCAGTACTTC
CASSFGTGIPYEQYF
>.|TRBJ2-3|many|TRBV5-4
TGTGCCAGCAGCTTCGGCACAGATACGCAGTATTTT
CASSFGTDTQYF
>.|TRBJ2-1|.|TRBV5-1
TGCGCCAGCAGCTTGGTTCTTGTGAGCTCCTACAATGAGCAGTTCTTC
CASSLVLVSSYNEQFF
>.|TRBJ1-4|few|TRBV7-9
TGTGCCAGCAGCTTAGATGGTACCACCAATGAAAAACTGTTTTTT
CASSLDGTTNEKLFF
>TRBD1|TRBJ2-2|.|TRBV11-2
TGTGCCAGCAGCTTAGGTAGTCTCCCGGGACAGGGGAGCACCGGGGAGCTGTTTTTT
CASSLGSLPGQGSTGELFF
>.|TRBJ2-1|few|TRBV5-6
TGTGCCAGTCAGGACCTCGGCAGTATCGATGAGCAGTTCTTC
CASQDLGSIDEQFF
>.|TRBJ2-3|.|TRBV7-2
TGTGCCAGCAGCTTAGGGTACGGCTTCACAGATACGCAGTATTTT
CASSLGYGFTDTQYF